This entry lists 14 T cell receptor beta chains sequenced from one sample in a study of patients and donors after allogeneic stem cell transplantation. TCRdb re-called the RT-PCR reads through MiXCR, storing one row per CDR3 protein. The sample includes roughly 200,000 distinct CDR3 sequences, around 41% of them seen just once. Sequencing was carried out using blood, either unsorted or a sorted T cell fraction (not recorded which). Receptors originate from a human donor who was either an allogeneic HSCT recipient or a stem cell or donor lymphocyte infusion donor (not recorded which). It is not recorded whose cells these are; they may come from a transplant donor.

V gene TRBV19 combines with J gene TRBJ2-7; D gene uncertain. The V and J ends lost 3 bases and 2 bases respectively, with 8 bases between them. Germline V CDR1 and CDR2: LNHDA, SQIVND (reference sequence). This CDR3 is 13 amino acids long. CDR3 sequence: CASSMKGTYEQYF. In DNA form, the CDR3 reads TGTGCCAGTAGTATGAAGGGAACCTACGAGCAGTACTTC.

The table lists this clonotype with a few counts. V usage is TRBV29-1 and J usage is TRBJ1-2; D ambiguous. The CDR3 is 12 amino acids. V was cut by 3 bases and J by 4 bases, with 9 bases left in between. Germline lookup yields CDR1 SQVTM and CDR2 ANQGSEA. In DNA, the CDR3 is TGCAGCGTTGAGTTTACAGCCTATGGCTACACCTTC. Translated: CSVEFTAYGYTF.

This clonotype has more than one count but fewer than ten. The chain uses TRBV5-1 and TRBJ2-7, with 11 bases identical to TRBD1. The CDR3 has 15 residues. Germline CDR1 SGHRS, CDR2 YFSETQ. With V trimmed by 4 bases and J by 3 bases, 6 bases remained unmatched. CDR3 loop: CASSLEGTGGYEQYF. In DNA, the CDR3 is TGCGCCAGCAGCCTCGAGGGGACAGGGGGCTACGAGCAGTACTTC.

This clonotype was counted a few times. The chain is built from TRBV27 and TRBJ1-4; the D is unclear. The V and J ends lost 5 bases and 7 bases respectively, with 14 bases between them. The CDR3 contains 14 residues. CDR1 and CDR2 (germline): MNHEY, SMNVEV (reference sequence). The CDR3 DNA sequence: TGTGCCAGCAGTGCGGCAGGAGGGAGTGAAAAACTGTTTTTT. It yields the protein CASSAAGGSEKLFF.

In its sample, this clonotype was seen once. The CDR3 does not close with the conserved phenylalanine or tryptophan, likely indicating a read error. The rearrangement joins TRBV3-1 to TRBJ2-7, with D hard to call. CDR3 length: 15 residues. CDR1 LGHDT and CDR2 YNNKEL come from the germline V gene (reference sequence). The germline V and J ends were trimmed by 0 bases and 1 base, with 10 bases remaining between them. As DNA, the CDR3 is TGTGCCAGCAGCCAAGATTTCGTCTCTTCCTACGAGCAGTACATC. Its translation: CASSQDFVSSYEQYI.

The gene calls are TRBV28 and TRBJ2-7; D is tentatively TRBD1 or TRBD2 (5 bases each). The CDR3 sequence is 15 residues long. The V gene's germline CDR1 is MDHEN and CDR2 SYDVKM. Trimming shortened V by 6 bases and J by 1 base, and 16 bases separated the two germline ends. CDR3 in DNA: TGTGCCAGCAGACCCCGGGACGGGCTTTCCTACGAGCAGTACTTC. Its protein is CASRPRDGLSYEQYF.

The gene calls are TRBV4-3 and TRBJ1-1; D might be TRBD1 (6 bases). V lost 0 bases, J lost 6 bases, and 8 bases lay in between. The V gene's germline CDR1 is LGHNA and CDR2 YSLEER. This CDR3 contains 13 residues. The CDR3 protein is CASSQERTAEAFF. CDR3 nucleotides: TGCGCCAGCAGCCAAGAGAGGACAGCTGAAGCTTTCTTT.

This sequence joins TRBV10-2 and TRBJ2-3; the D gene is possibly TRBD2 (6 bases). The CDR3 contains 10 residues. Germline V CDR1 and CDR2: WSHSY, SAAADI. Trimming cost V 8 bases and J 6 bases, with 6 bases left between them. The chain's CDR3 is CASGGDTQYF. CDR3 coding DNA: TGCGCCAGCGGGGGGGATACGCAGTATTTT.

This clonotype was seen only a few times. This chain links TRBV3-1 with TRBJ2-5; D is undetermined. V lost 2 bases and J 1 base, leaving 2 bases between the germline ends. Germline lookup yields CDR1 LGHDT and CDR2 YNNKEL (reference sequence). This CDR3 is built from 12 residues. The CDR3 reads CASSQLQETQYF. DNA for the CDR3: TGTGCCAGCAGCCAACTCCAAGAGACCCAGTACTTC.

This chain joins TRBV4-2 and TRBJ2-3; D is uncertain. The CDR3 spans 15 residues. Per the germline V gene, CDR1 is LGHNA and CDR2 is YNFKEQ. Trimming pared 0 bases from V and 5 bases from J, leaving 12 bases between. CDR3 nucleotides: TGTGCCAGCAGCCAAGAGGGGATAATTCAAGATACGCAGTATTTT. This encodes CASSQEGIIQDTQYF.

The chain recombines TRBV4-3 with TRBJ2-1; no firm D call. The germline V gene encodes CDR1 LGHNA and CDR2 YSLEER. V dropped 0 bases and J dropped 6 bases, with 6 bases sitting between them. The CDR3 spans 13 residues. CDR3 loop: CASSQDGGNEQFF. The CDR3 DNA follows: TGCGCCAGCAGCCAAGATGGTGGCAATGAGCAGTTCTTC.

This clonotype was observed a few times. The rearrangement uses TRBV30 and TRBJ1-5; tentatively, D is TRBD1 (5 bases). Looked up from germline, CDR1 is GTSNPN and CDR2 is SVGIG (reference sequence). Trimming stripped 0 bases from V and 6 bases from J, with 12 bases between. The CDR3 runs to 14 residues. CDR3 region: CAWSVGGRGQPQHF. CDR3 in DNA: TGTGCCTGGAGTGTCGGGGGAAGGGGTCAGCCCCAGCATTTT.

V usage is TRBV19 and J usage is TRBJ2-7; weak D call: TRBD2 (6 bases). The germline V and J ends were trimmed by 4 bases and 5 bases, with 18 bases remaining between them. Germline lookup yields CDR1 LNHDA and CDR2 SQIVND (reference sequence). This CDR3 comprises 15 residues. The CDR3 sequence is CASSKAGQGEDEQYF. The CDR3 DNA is TGTGCCAGTAGTAAGGCGGGGCAGGGCGAGGACGAGCAGTACTTC.

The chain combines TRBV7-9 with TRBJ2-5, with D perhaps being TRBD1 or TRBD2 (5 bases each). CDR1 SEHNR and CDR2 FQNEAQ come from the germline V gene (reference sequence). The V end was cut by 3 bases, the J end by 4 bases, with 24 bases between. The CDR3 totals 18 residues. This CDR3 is CASSLEILMGVLGETQYF. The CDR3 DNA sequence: TGTGCCAGCAGCTTGGAGATACTGATGGGGGTGCTAGGAGAGACCCAGTACTTC.